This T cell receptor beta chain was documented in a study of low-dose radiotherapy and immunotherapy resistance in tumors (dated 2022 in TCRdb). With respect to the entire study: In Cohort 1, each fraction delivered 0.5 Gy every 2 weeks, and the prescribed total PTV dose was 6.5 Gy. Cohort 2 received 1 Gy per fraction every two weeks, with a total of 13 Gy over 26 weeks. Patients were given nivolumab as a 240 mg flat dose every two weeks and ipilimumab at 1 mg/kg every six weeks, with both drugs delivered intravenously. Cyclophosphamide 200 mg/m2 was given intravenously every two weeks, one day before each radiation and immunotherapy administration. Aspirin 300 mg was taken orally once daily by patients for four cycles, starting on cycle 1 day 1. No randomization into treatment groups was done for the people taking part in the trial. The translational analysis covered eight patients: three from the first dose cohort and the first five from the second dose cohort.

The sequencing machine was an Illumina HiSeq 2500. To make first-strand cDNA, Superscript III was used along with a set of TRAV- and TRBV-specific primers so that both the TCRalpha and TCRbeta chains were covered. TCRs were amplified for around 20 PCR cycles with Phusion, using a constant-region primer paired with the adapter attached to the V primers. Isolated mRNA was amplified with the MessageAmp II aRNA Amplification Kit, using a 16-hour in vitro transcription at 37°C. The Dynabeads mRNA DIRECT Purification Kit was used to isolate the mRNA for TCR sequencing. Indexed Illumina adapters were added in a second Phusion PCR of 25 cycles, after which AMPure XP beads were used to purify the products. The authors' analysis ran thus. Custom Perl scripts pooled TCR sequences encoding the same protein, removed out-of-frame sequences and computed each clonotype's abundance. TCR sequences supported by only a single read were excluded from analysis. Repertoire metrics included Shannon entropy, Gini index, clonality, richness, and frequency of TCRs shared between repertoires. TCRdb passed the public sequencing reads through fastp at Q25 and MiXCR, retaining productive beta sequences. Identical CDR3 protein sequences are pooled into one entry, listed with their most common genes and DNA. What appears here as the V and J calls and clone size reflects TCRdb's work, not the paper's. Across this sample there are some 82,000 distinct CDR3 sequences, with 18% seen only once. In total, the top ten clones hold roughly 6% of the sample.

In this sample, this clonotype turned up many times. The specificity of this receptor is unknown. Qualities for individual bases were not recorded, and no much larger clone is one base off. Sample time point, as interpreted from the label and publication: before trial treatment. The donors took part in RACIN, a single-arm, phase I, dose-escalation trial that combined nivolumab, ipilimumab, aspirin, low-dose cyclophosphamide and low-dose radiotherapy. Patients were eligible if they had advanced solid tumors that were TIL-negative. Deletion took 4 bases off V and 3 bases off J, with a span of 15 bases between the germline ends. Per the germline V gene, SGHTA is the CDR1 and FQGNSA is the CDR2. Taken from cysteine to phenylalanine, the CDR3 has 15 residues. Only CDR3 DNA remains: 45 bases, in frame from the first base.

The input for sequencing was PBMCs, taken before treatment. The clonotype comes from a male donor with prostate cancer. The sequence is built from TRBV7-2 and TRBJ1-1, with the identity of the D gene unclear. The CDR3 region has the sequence CASSSPDARDTEAFF. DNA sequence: TGTGCCAGCAGCTCGCCAGATGCTCGAGACACTGAAGCTTTCTTT.